This TCR beta chain is drawn from a study of blood T cell repertoires in COVID-19. Data came from immunoSEQ multiplex PCR; TCRdb stores just in-frame clones and leaves some out. The profile shows tens of thousands of clones, around 90% of them singletons. The CDR3 loop spans 16 amino acids. Germline V gives CDR1 MNHEY, CDR2 SVGAGI. Between the trimmed V and J ends, which lost 0 bases and 0 bases, there was a span of 11 bases. The receptor was derived from a man between 65 and 85 years old with acute or convalescent COVID-19. The specimen sequenced was peripheral blood. The rearrangement uses TRBV6-5 and TRBJ1-2; D is perhaps TRBD1 (6 bases). CDR3 amino acids: CASSYSGGQPNYGYTF. The DNA of the CDR3 is TGTGCCAGCAGTTACTCAGGCGGACAGCCTAACTATGGCTACACCTTC.